This T cell receptor (beta chain) was found in a study of blood T cell repertoires in COVID-19. Study in general: Samples of COVID-19 (acute and convalescent) were obtained from the United States, Italy and Spain. Sample material is recorded as cDNA or gDNA derived from T cells, B-cell-depleted T cells, or PBMCs.

TCRdb's table, derived via immunoSEQ multiplex PCR, lists solely in-frame clones and lacks some. The sample carries about 69,000 clones, roughly four fifths recorded once. The CDR3 has 14 amino acids. With 4 bases clipped from V and 4 bases from J, the junction kept 1 base outside the gene matches. CDR1 and CDR2 (germline): LGHDT, YNNKEL (reference sequence). The sequencing input was peripheral blood. This receptor was identified in a man aged 50 to 59 with COVID-19, enrolled during active disease. The V and J genes are TRBV3-1 (or the pseudogene TRBV3-2) and TRBJ2-1; 10 positions agree with TRBD2. The CDR3 DNA reads TGTGCCAGCAGCCTGACTAGCGGGTACAATGAGCAGTTCTTC. It encodes CASSLTSGYNEQFF.